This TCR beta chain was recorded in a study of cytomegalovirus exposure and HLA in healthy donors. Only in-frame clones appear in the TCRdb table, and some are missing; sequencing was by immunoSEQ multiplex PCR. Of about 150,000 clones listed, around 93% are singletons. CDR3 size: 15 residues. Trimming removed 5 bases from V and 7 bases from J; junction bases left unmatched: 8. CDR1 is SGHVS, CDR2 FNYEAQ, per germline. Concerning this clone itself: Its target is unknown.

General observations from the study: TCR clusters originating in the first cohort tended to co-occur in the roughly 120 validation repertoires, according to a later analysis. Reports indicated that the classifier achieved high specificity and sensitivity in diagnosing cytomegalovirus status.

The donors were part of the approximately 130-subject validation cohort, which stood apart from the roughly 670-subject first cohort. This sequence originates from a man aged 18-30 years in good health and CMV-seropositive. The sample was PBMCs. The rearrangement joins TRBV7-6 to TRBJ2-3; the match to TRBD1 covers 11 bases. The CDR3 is CASSPPGQGVNTQYF. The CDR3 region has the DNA TGTGCCAGCAGCCCCCCGGGACAGGGGGTAAATACGCAGTATTTT.